These T cell receptor beta chains were read from a single sample in a study of vaccination effects on CD4 cells after COVID-19. TCRdb keeps only in-frame clones here, not all; method: immunoSEQ multiplex PCR. The sample has 45,000 to 60,000 clones, over 60% seen once. Their cognate antigens are unknown. This specimen was CD4+ T cells from PBMCs cultured without peptide, taken before COVID-19 vaccination. These receptors all come from a human donor who received a COVID-19 vaccine. Each CDR3 is given with its conserved first and last residue. Fields, in order: D gene, J gene, clone size, V gene, CDR3 length, CDR3 protein, CDR3 DNA. D genes are given only for firm matches. Size tells how often a clone was seen (once, few, many) or the class of an expanded clone, and some rows leave it out.

- | TRBJ1-1 | - | TRBV5-1 | 16 | CASKLGTLVINTEAFF | TGCGCCAGCAAACTAGGGACCTTAGTTATTAACACTGAAGCTTTCTTT
- | TRBJ1-1 | - | TRBV5-4 | 12 | CASSSPNTEAFF | TGTGCCAGCAGCTCACCGAACACTGAAGCTTTCTTT
- | TRBJ2-1 | - | TRBV19 | 16 | CASSIPAGTYRNEQFF | TGTGCCAGTAGTATTCCCGCCGGGACTTACCGCAATGAGCAGTTCTTC
- | TRBJ2-5 | - | TRBV12-3/TRBV12-4 | 13 | CASRTDSEETQYF | TGTGCCAGCAGGACCGACTCGGAGGAGACCCAGTACTTC
TRBD2 | TRBJ2-3 | - | TRBV5-4 | 16 | CASSPSPAGGTDTQYF | TGTGCCAGCAGCCCCAGCCCTGCGGGGGGCACAGATACGCAGTATTTT
- | TRBJ1-6 | - | TRBV6-2/TRBV6-3 | 15 | CASSYLGQQNSPLHF | TGTGCCAGCAGTTACTTGGGTCAGCAGAATTCACCCCTCCACTTT
- | TRBJ2-1 | - | TRBV5-1 | 17 | CASSLEIPGSSYNEQFF | TGCGCCAGCAGCTTGGAGATCCCGGGGAGCTCCTACAATGAGCAGTTCTTC
- | TRBJ1-1 | once | TRBV7-8 | 16 | CASSAQTGSSNTEAFF | TGTGCCAGCAGCGCTCAAACCGGGTCCTCGAACACTGAAGCTTTCTTT
- | TRBJ2-1 | - | TRBV7-9 | 16 | CASSLVSRVVLNEQFF | TGTGCCAGCAGCTTAGTTTCTAGGGTTGTTCTGAATGAGCAGTTCTTC
- | TRBJ1-3 | - | TRBV6-5 | 14 | CASNQQGSGNTIYF | TGTGCCAGCAACCAACAGGGTTCTGGAAACACCATATATTTT
TRBD1 | TRBJ2-5 | - | TRBV15 | 20 | CATSRDYEDRGEGAQETQYF | TGTGCCACCAGCAGAGATTATGAGGACAGGGGGGAGGGGGCCCAAGAGACCCAGTACTTC
- | TRBJ2-5 | once | TRBV5-8 | 10 | CASPGTPKYF | TGTGCCAGCCCCGGCACTCCGAAGTACTTC
- | TRBJ2-1 | - | TRBV12-3/TRBV12-4 | 12 | CASRRALVEQFF | TGTGCCAGCAGGCGGGCGCTTGTTGAGCAGTTCTTC
- | TRBJ1-1 | - | TRBV5-1 | 15 | CASSLVGDSDTEAFF | TGCGCCAGCAGCTTGGTCGGGGATTCTGACACTGAAGCTTTCTTT
- | TRBJ2-6 | - | TRBV5-1 | 14 | CASIDSSGANVLTF | TGCGCCAGCATCGACAGCTCTGGGGCCAACGTCCTGACTTTC
TRBD1 | TRBJ2-2 | - | TRBV9 | 18 | CASSAREQGAQSTGELFF | TGTGCCAGCAGCGCGAGGGAACAGGGGGCGCAGAGCACCGGGGAGCTGTTTTTT
- | TRBJ2-5 | once | TRBV20-1 | 10 | CSARGETQYF | TGCAGTGCTAGGGGAGAGACCCAGTACTTC
TRBD1 | TRBJ1-5 | - | TRBV19 | 14 | CASHRGLSNQPQHF | TGTGCCAGCCACAGGGGGCTTAGCAATCAGCCCCAGCATTTT
- | TRBJ2-2 | once | TRBV5-8 | 15 | CASSSRAELTGELFF | TGTGCCAGCAGCTCCAGGGCCGAACTTACCGGGGAGCTGTTTTTT
- | TRBJ1-5 | - | TRBV6-6 | 15 | CASTMMDSLNQPQHF | TGTGCCAGCACCATGATGGACAGCCTCAATCAGCCCCAGCATTTT
- | TRBJ2-2 | - | TRBV10-2 | 13 | CASRRGNTGELFF | TGCGCCAGCCGTCGGGGGAACACCGGGGAGCTGTTTTTT
- | TRBJ1-1 | - | TRBV6-1 | 14 | CASSEDSYATEAFF | TGTGCCAGCAGTGAGGACTCTTACGCCACTGAAGCTTTCTTT
- | TRBJ2-3 | - | TRBV5-4 | 15 | CASSPNTGSTDTQYF | TGTGCCAGCAGCCCCAATACAGGTAGCACAGATACGCAGTATTTT
TRBD2 | TRBJ2-3 | - | TRBV9 | 17 | CASSVGLAGGGEDTQYF | TGTGCCAGCAGCGTAGGACTAGCGGGGGGAGGGGAAGATACGCAGTATTTT
- | TRBJ2-3 | - | TRBV5-4 | 14 | CASSLAGVPDTQYF | TGTGCCAGCAGCTTGGCGGGGGTCCCAGATACGCAGTATTTT
TRBD1 | TRBJ2-4 | - | TRBV5-5 | 15 | CASSSRRDRENIQYF | TGTGCCAGCAGCTCACGCCGGGACAGGGAAAACATTCAGTACTTC
- | TRBJ1-1 | - | TRBV6-6 | 14 | CASSTRDIPTEAFF | TGTGCCAGCAGTACTCGAGACATCCCGACCGAAGCTTTCTTT
- | TRBJ1-5 | - | TRBV15 | 15 | CATAHSNGGNQPQHF | TGTGCCACCGCTCACAGCAACGGTGGCAATCAGCCCCAGCATTTT
- | TRBJ2-5 | once | TRBV24-1 | 14 | CATSAPGTGETQYF | TGTGCCACCAGCGCCCCCGGGACTGGGGAGACCCAGTACTTC
- | TRBJ2-2 | - | TRBV5-4 | 13 | CASSLYETGELFF | TGTGCCAGCAGCTTGTATGAGACCGGGGAGCTGTTTTTT
- | TRBJ2-2 | - | TRBV5-6 | 15 | CASSFGGTNTGELFF | TGTGCCAGCAGCTTCGGTGGGACGAACACCGGGGAGCTGTTTTTT
- | TRBJ2-1 | - | TRBV19 | 13 | CASSSTIEGEQFF | TGTGCCAGTAGCTCAACCATCGAAGGTGAGCAGTTCTTC
- | TRBJ2-1 | - | TRBV10-2 | 14 | CASRRGSSYNEQFF | TGCGCCAGCAGGCGGGGCAGCTCCTACAATGAGCAGTTCTTC
TRBD1 | TRBJ2-3 | once | TRBV5-1 | 16 | CASSFLGTGSTDTQYF | TGCGCCAGCAGCTTCCTCGGGACAGGGAGCACAGATACGCAGTATTTT
- | TRBJ2-2 | - | TRBV18 | 16 | CASSPWAGIDTGELFF | TGTGCCAGCTCACCATGGGCGGGGATTGACACCGGGGAGCTGTTTTTT
TRBD1 | TRBJ1-6 | medium-sized | TRBV30 | 16 | CAWRGLQGAGNSPLHF | TGTGCCTGGAGGGGCCTCCAGGGGGCTGGGAATTCACCCCTCCACTTT
- | TRBJ1-5 | - | TRBV12-3/TRBV12-4 | 12 | CASSSRNQPQHF | TGTGCCAGCAGCTCCAGAAATCAGCCCCAGCATTTT
TRBD1 | TRBJ1-2 | - | TRBV5-8 | 14 | CASSPPDRGAGYTF | TGTGCCAGCAGCCCTCCGGACAGGGGCGCCGGCTACACCTTC
TRBD1 | TRBJ1-2 | - | TRBV5-4 | 14 | CASSLQDRSHGYTF | TGTGCCAGCAGCTTACAGGACAGGTCGCATGGCTACACCTTC
- | TRBJ2-1 | - | TRBV12-1 | 14 | CASSFVDRDNEQFF | TGTGCCAGCAGCTTTGTAGACAGGGACAATGAGCAGTTCTTC
- | TRBJ1-5 | - | TRBV7-2 | 13 | CASRLAWNQPQHF | TGTGCCAGCAGATTAGCTTGGAATCAGCCCCAGCATTTT
- | TRBJ1-5 | - | TRBV18 | 14 | CASSAVYSNQPQHF | TGTGCCAGCTCGGCGGTCTATAGCAATCAGCCCCAGCATTTT
- | TRBJ1-1 | - | TRBV20-1 | 11 | CSASLYSEAFF | TGCAGTGCTAGTCTTTATAGTGAAGCTTTCTTT
- | TRBJ1-1 | few | TRBV19 | 13 | CASTVTMNTEAFF | TGTGCCAGTACGGTAACAATGAACACTGAAGCTTTCTTT
TRBD1 | TRBJ2-3 | - | TRBV11-1 | 14 | CASSPDREADTQYF | TGTGCCAGCAGCCCGGACAGGGAAGCAGATACGCAGTATTTT
- | TRBJ2-6 | - | TRBV19 | 16 | CASSIAFSSGANVLTF | TGTGCCAGTAGTATCGCCTTTTCCTCTGGGGCCAACGTCCTGACTTTC
- | TRBJ2-1 | - | TRBV11-3 | 12 | CASSSPGTEQFF | TGTGCCAGCAGCTCCCCCGGGACTGAGCAGTTCTTC
- | TRBJ2-3 | - | TRBV5-1 | 15 | CASSPTIPPTDTQYF | TGCGCCAGCAGCCCCACAATACCTCCTACAGATACGCAGTATTTT
- | TRBJ1-1 | - | TRBV4-1 | 17 | CASSHPTGRVGNTEAFF | TGCGCCAGCAGCCATCCTACAGGGCGGGTAGGGAACACTGAAGCTTTCTTT
- | TRBJ2-6 | once | TRBV3-1/TRBV3-2 | 17 | CASSQDTGRSGANVLTF | TGTGCCAGCAGCCAAGATACAGGAAGATCTGGGGCCAACGTCCTGACTTTC
- | TRBJ2-1 | - | TRBV24-1 | 12 | CATSDWQGEQFF | TGTGCCACCAGTGATTGGCAGGGTGAGCAGTTCTTC
TRBD1 | TRBJ1-4 | - | TRBV12-3/TRBV12-4 | 12 | CASKTGYEKLFF | TGTGCCAGCAAGACAGGGTATGAAAAACTGTTTTTT
TRBD1 | TRBJ2-5 | - | TRBV5-8 | 14 | CASRTQGGVETQYF | TGTGCCAGCAGAACACAGGGGGGTGTAGAGACCCAGTACTTC
- | TRBJ1-6 | - | TRBV19 | 15 | CASRNISSYNSPLHF | TGTGCCAGTAGAAACATAAGCTCCTATAATTCACCCCTCCACTTT